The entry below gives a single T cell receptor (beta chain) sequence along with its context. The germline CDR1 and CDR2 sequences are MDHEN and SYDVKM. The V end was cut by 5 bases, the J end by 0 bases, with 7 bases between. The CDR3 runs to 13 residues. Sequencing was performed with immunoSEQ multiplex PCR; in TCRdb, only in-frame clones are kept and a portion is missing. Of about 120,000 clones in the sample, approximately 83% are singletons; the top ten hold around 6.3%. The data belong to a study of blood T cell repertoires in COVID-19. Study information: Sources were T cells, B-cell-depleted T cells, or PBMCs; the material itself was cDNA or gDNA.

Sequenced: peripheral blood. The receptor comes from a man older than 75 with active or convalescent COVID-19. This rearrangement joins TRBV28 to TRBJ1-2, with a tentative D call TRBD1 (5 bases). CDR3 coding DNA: TGTGCCAGCAGTGGGACTTCTAACTATGGCTACACCTTC. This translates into CASSGTSNYGYTF.